This T cell receptor (beta chain) originates from a study of type 1 regulatory T cells. Study-level information: An in vitro protocol generated T-allo10, a Tr1-enriched, alloantigen-specific CD4 T cell product.

This clonotype was seen at least ten times. Antigen: not known. One entry per CDR3 protein, called by TCRdb with MiXCR from the reads. The table includes approximately 14,000 distinct CDR3 sequences, around 13% detected once. This CDR3 has 14 residues. V gave up 6 bases and J gave up 5 bases; unmatched junction bases: 5. Germline V gives CDR1 SNHLY, CDR2 FYNNEI. Material: cultured T cells, either the whole culture or a sorted T cell fraction (not recorded which). This clonotype was sampled from a human donor in good health. The V gene is TRBV2, the J gene TRBJ2-1; 9 nucleotides match TRBD1. The CDR3 nucleotides are TGTGCCAGCAGGACCGGGACAGGGCACAATGAGCAGTTCTTC. Encoded protein: CASRTGTGHNEQFF.